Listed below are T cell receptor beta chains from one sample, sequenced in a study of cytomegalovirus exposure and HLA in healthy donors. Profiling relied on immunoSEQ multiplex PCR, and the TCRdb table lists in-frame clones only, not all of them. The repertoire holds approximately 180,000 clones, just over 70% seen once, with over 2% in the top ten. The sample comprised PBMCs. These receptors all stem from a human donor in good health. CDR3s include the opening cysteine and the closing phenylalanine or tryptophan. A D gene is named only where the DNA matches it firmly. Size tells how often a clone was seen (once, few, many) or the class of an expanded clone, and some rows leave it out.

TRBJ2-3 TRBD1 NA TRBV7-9 CASSFDVGQGHLDTQYF TGTGCCAGCAGCTTCGACGTAGGACAGGGTCATTTGGATACGCAGTATTTT
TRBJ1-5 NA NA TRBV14 CASSQELWTEHNQPQHF TGTGCCAGCAGCCAAGAATTATGGACAGAGCACAATCAGCCCCAGCATTTT
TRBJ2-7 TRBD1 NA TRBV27 CASSYGTGAYEQYF TGTGCCAGCAGTTACGGGACAGGGGCTTACGAGCAGTACTTC
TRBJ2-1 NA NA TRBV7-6 CASSLNSAMDSYNEQFF TGTGCCAGCAGCTTAAATAGCGCGATGGATAGCTACAATGAGCAGTTCTTC
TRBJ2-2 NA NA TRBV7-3 CASSLVLAGELFF TGTGCCAGCAGCTTAGTCCTAGCGGGGGAGCTGTTTTTT
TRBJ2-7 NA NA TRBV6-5 CASSYSYRDEQYF TGTGCCAGCAGTTACTCGTACAGGGACGAGCAGTACTTC
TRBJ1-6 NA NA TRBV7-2 CASSRESSYNSPLHF TGTGCCAGCAGCCGAGAAAGCTCCTATAATTCACCCCTCCACTTT
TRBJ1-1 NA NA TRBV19 CASSIGHTEAFF TGTGCCAGTAGTATAGGGCACACTGAAGCTTTCTTT
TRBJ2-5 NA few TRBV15 CATSRDRAGAETQYF TGTGCCACCAGCAGAGATCGGGCAGGGGCAGAGACCCAGTACTTC
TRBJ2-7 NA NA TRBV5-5 CASSLITYGQYF TGTGCCAGCAGCCTGATAACCTACGGGCAGTACTTC
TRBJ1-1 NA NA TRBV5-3 CARSLYMGRDTEAFF TGTGCCAGAAGCTTGTATATGGGGCGCGACACTGAAGCTTTCTTT
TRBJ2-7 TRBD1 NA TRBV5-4 CASSWGTGVYEQYF TGTGCCAGCAGCTGGGGGACAGGGGTTTACGAGCAGTACTTC
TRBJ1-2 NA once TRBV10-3 CAISSGQENYGYTF TGTGCCATCAGTTCGGGACAAGAGAACTATGGCTACACCTTC
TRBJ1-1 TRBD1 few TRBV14 CASSPGTGGSTEAFF TGTGCCAGCAGCCCAGGGACAGGGGGAAGCACTGAAGCTTTCTTT
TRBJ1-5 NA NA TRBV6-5 CASSRGHNQPQHF TGTGCCAGCAGTCGTGGGCACAATCAGCCCCAGCATTTT
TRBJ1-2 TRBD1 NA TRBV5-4 CASSPGQGGYGYTF TGTGCCAGCAGCCCAGGACAGGGAGGCTATGGCTACACCTTC
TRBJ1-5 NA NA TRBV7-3 CASSSGVGNQPQHF TGTGCCAGCAGCTCAGGGGTGGGCAATCAGCCCCAGCATTTT
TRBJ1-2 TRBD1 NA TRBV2 CASSTGTANYGYTF TGTGCCAGCAGTACCGGGACAGCTAACTATGGCTACACCTTC
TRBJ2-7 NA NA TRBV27 CASSLRQNYEQYF TGTGCCAGCAGTTTACGACAGAACTACGAGCAGTACTTC
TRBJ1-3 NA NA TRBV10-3 CAISGTGSLAGNTIYF TGTGCCATCAGTGGTACAGGGAGTCTAGCTGGAAACACCATATATTTT
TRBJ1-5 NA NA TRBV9 CASSAQGFGNQPQHF TGTGCCAGCAGCGCGCAGGGTTTCGGGAATCAGCCCCAGCATTTT
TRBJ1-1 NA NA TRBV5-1 CASSPQGSNSEAFF TGCGCCAGCAGCCCCCAGGGGTCCAACAGTGAAGCTTTCTTT
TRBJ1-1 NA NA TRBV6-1 CASRHDRGAEAFF TGTGCCAGCAGACACGACCGGGGGGCTGAAGCTTTCTTT
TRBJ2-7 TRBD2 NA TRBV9 CASSVDGTSGPYF TGTGCCAGCAGCGTAGATGGGACTAGCGGGCCGTACTTC
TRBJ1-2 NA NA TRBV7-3 CASSLDRYGYTF TGTGCCAGCAGCTTAGACAGATATGGCTACACCTTC
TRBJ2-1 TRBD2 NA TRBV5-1 CASSLSLIGSLAGGLSYNEQFF TGCGCCAGCAGCTTGTCGTTGATTGGCTCCCTCGCGGGGGGGCTCTCCTACAATGAGCAGTTCTTC
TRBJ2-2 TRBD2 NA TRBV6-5 CASSLAGGLTGELFF TGTGCCAGCAGCTTAGCGGGGGGGCTGACCGGGGAGCTGTTTTTT
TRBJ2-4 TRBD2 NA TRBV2 CASSERLAGVSGAKNIQYF TGTGCCAGCAGTGAAAGGTTAGCGGGGGTTTCCGGAGCCAAAAACATTCAGTACTTC
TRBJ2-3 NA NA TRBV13 CASSLGGSADTQYF TGTGCCAGCAGCTTGGGGGGAAGCGCAGATACGCAGTATTTT
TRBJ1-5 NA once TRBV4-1 CASSRLMSHLNQPQHF TGCGCCAGCAGCCGACTCATGTCCCATCTAAATCAGCCCCAGCATTTT
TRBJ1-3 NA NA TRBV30 CAWSVSSSGNTIYF TGTGCCTGGAGTGTTTCCAGCTCTGGAAACACCATATATTTT
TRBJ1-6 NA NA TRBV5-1 CASSLVGQGSSPLHF TGCGCCAGCAGCTTGGTAGGCCAGGGGTCCTCACCCCTCCACTTT
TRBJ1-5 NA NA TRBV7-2 CASSLTVNSNQPQHF TGTGCCAGCAGCCTTACAGTGAATAGCAATCAGCCCCAGCATTTT
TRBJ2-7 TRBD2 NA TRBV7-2 CASSSGLAAMYEQYF TGTGCCAGCAGCTCGGGACTAGCGGCTATGTACGAGCAGTACTTC
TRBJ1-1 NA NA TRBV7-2 CASSLPFQGTEAFF TGTGCCAGCAGCTTACCCTTCCAGGGCACTGAAGCTTTCTTT
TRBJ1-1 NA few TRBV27 CASSLSPSTEAFF TGTGCCAGCAGTTTATCTCCATCAACTGAAGCTTTCTTT
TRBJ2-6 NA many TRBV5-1 CASSSQGGGANVLTF TGCGCCAGCAGCTCCCAGGGCGGAGGGGCCAACGTCCTGACTTTC
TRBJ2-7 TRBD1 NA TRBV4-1 CASSQDPSGTADGEQYF TGCGCCAGCAGCCAAGATCCCTCCGGGACAGCTGATGGGGAGCAGTACTTC
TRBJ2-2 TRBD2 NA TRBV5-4 CASSSGGANTGELFF TGTGCCAGCAGCTCCGGGGGGGCGAACACCGGGGAGCTGTTTTTT
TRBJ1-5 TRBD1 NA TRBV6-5 CASRRTGRNQPQHF TGTGCCAGCAGACGGACAGGGAGAAACCAGCCCCAGCATTTT
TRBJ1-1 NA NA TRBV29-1 CSVEHRSNTEAFF TGCAGCGTTGAGCACAGGTCGAACACTGAAGCTTTCTTT